What follows are 27 T cell receptor beta chains derived from one specimen sequenced in a study of CD8 T cells in ankylosing spondylitis. One entry per CDR3 protein, called by TCRdb with MiXCR from the 5' RACE reads. The sample contains 150,000 to 200,000 distinct CDR3 sequences, under 35% of which appear only once. Sequenced sample: synovial fluid, either unsorted or a sorted T cell fraction (not recorded which). The receptors come from a male donor with ankylosing spondylitis.

Concerning this clonotype itself: One junction end disagrees with the germline gene, perhaps due to a read error. This chain joins TRBV24-1 and TRBJ2-5; D is perhaps TRBD1 or TRBD2 (5 bases each). This CDR3 region has 16 residues. Germline CDR1 reads KGHDR; CDR2 reads SFDVKD. CDR3 sequence (DNA): TGTGCCACCAGTGATTTGACTGGGGGAGCCGAAGTACTGGGTCTCTTC. Translated: CATSDLTGGAEVLGLF.

This clonotype was recorded at least ten times. The CDR3 here is CASSPWDGGELFF. For the CDR3, the DNA is TGTGCCAGCAGTCCCTGGGACGGCGGGGAGCTGTTTTTT. This chain uses TRBV12-3 or TRBV12-4 with TRBJ2-2; D is possibly TRBD1 or TRBD2 (5 bases each). This CDR3 is 13 amino acids long. V was shortened by 5 bases and J by 7 bases, with 11 bases between the two germline ends.

This clonotype was recorded at least ten times. The chain has TRBV7-2 and TRBJ1-3; D call uncertain. Germline CDR1 is SGHTA and CDR2 is FQGNSA. The ends were cut back, 5 bases at V and 4 bases at J, with 6 bases in the middle. The CDR3 sequence is 12 residues long. The CDR3 DNA follows: TGTGCCAGCAGCCAGACCGGAAACACCATATATTTT. Protein: CASSQTGNTIYF.

This clonotype was picked up many times. V and J are TRBV6-2 or TRBV6-3 and TRBJ2-7, with a weak D call TRBD1 (6 bases). The germline CDR1 and CDR2 sequences are MNHEY and SVGEGT. The CDR3 totals 15 residues. V was shortened by 0 bases and J by 6 bases, with 15 bases between the two germline ends. The CDR3 DNA follows: TGTGCCAGCAGTTACTCGGGGGCGATAGGGCGCGAGCAGTACTTC. Translating it yields CASSYSGAIGREQYF.

The chain employs TRBV20-1 and TRBJ1-6; 9 bases are shared with TRBD1. V lost 6 bases and J lost 6; bases outside the gene matches: 3. This CDR3 has 13 amino acids. Germline CDR1 is DFQATT and CDR2 is SNEGSKA (reference sequence). For the CDR3, the DNA is TGCAGTGCCCGGGACAGGGCTAATTCACCCCTCCACTTT. Protein sequence: CSARDRANSPLHF.

The rearrangement joins TRBV5-1 to TRBJ2-3; 7 nucleotides line up with TRBD2. Germline-derived CDR1 and CDR2 are SGHRS and YFSETQ. With 4 bases clipped from V and 2 bases from J, the junction kept 10 bases outside the gene matches. The CDR3 is made up of 16 amino acids. CDR3 residues: CASSPGASGPTDTQYF. For the CDR3, the DNA is TGCGCCAGCAGCCCTGGGGCTAGCGGACCCACAGATACGCAGTATTTT.

Many counts were recorded for this clonotype. The rearrangement links TRBV5-1 to TRBJ2-1; D uncertain. V gave up 2 bases and J gave up 10 bases, with 16 bases separating them. CDR3 size: 14 residues. Germline V gene sequence: CDR1 SGHRS, CDR2 YFSETQ. CDR3 amino acids: CASSFGPGAGEQFF. CDR3 sequence (DNA): TGCGCCAGCAGCTTCGGTCCCGGCGCAGGCGAGCAGTTCTTC.

The V call is TRBV11-2, the J call TRBJ2-5; 10 nucleotides line up with TRBD1. The germline gives CDR1 SGHAT, CDR2 FQNNGV. Unmatched junction bases numbered 11, after V lost 5 bases and J lost 2 bases. The length of the CDR3 is 17 residues. The CDR3 loop reads CASSPNRDRGGQETQYF. CDR3 sequence (DNA): TGTGCCAGCAGCCCAAACCGGGACAGGGGTGGGCAAGAGACCCAGTACTTC.

There are many counts of this clonotype. The CDR3 DNA is TGTGCCAGCAGCCTCAGGGGGTTGGGGACCCAGTACTTC. This translates into CASSLRGLGTQYF. This chain joins TRBV12-3 or TRBV12-4 and TRBJ2-5; 7 bases are a match to TRBD1. Germline trimming cut 6 bases from V and 7 bases from J; bases unmatched to any gene: 8. This CDR3 has 13 amino acids.

V is TRBV20-1 and J is TRBJ2-7, with D unresolved. The CDR3 spans 14 residues. Germline assignment: CDR1 DFQATT and CDR2 SNEGSKA (reference sequence). V was trimmed by 0 bases and J by 0 bases, leaving 9 bases between them. This chain's CDR3 is CSARDPQISYEQYF. DNA for the CDR3: TGCAGTGCTAGAGATCCCCAGATCTCCTACGAGCAGTACTTC.

The genes are TRBV7-3 and TRBJ1-2, with 8 bases fitting TRBD1. V lost 5 bases and J lost 5; bases outside the gene matches: 4. Germline V lookup: CDR1 SGHTA, CDR2 FQGTGA. The CDR3 contains 13 residues. This CDR3 reads CASSRDRGYGYTF. The CDR3 region has the DNA TGTGCCAGCAGCCGTGACAGGGGTTATGGCTACACCTTC.

This clonotype was seen a few times. The chain carries TRBV12-3 or TRBV12-4 and TRBJ1-5; D not resolved. V lost 3 bases to trimming and J lost 7 bases, with 16 bases between them. This CDR3 has 15 amino acids. This CDR3 is CASSFSQNMNQPQHF. CDR3 nucleotide sequence: TGTGCCAGCAGTTTTTCACAGAATATGAACCAGCCCCAGCATTTT.

The chain employs TRBV11-2 and TRBJ1-2; possibly TRBD1 for D (5 bases). V gave up 7 bases and J gave up 7 bases, with 19 bases separating them. Germline V gene sequence: CDR1 SGHAT, CDR2 FQNNGV. The CDR3 contains 14 residues. The DNA for the CDR3 is TGTGCCAGCAATACGGGCAGGGAAAGGACTGGCTACACCTTC. Translating gives CASNTGRERTGYTF.

There are many counts of this clonotype. This chain links TRBV2 with TRBJ2-7; 9 bases agree with TRBD2. From germline, CDR1 is SNHLY and CDR2 FYNNEI. The V and J ends lost 7 bases and 7 bases, in that order; junction bases with no gene match: 8. CDR3 length: 13 residues. CDR3 in amino acids: CASTLAGMGEQYF. CDR3 coding DNA: TGTGCCAGCACCCTAGCGGGAATGGGAGAGCAGTACTTC.

V usage is TRBV12-3 or TRBV12-4 and J usage is TRBJ2-7, with 9 bases lining up with TRBD1. The CDR3 is made up of 15 amino acids. The ends lost 4 bases at V and 4 bases at J; junction bases unmatched: 8. The CDR3 sequence: CASSSRDRDLYEQYF. CDR3 coding DNA: TGTGCCAGCAGTTCTCGGGACAGGGACCTATACGAGCAGTACTTC.

This clonotype appeared a few times. V and J are TRBV5-1 and TRBJ2-4, with TRBD2 identical over 9 bases. CDR1 and CDR2 (germline): SGHRS, YFSETQ. The junction had 7 bases not matched to a gene; V was cut back by 0 bases and J by 0 bases. The CDR3 length is 18 residues. The CDR3 region has the DNA TGCGCCAGCAGCTTGGAGCCTAGCGGGGATTTAGCCAAAAACATTCAGTACTTC. It specifies CASSLEPSGDLAKNIQYF.

CDR3: CATSRETGGADTQYF. The CDR3 DNA reads TGTGCCACCAGCAGAGAAACAGGGGGGGCAGATACGCAGTATTTT. The genes are TRBV15 and TRBJ2-3; TRBD1 might be the D (8 bases). V was shortened by 0 bases and J by 4 bases, with 11 bases between the two germline ends. CDR1 is LNHNV and CDR2 is YYDKDF in the germline V gene (reference sequence). The CDR3 is made up of 15 amino acids.

The CDR3: CSAWEPPSTDTQYF. DNA of the CDR3: TGCAGTGCTTGGGAGCCCCCTAGCACAGATACGCAGTATTTT. The chain has TRBV20-1 and TRBJ2-3, with D perhaps matching TRBD2 (5 bases). Trimming removed 5 bases from V and 0 bases from J, with 12 bases in between. The CDR3 length is 14 residues. Germline lookup yields CDR1 DFQATT and CDR2 SNEGSKA (reference sequence).

This clonotype was detected a few times. The chain is built from TRBV3-1 and TRBJ2-1; possibly TRBD2 for D (6 bases). This CDR3 spans 15 amino acids. Per germline, CDR1 LGHDT and CDR2 YNNKEL (reference sequence). V lost 3 bases and J lost 9, with 18 bases in between. The CDR3 reads CASSQNSGVSTEQFF. Here the CDR3 DNA reads TGTGCCAGCAGCCAGAATAGCGGAGTTTCGACTGAGCAGTTCTTC.

This sequence joins TRBV2 and TRBJ1-5; a possible D gene is TRBD1 (6 bases). This CDR3 has 15 residues. Germline CDR1 and CDR2: SNHLY and FYNNEI. V dropped 6 bases and J dropped 0 bases, with 12 bases sitting between them. The CDR3 bases are TGTGCCAGCAGACCGGACAGTTCTAGCAATCAGCCCCAGCATTTT. The encoded protein is CASRPDSSSNQPQHF.

Concerning this clonotype itself: This clone may be a read error of a much larger clone one base away. The rearrangement uses TRBV6-1 and TRBJ2-5; maybe TRBD2 (6 bases). The CDR3 is made up of 11 amino acids. The V end was cut by 6 bases, the J end by 4 bases, with 6 bases between. Germline assignment: CDR1 MNHNS and CDR2 SASEGT. As DNA, the CDR3 is TGTGCCAGCAGCGGGGGAGAGACCCAGTACTTC. Residues: CASSGGETQYF.

This rearrangement joins TRBV27 to TRBJ2-7, with TRBD2 matching 11 bases. CDR3 length equals 16 residues. The V gene end was trimmed by 2 bases and the J gene end by 4 bases; junction bases not matched to a gene: 7. Germline CDR1 and CDR2: MNHEY and SMNVEV (reference sequence). Here the CDR3 reads CASSLTGTSGRYEQYF. For the CDR3, the DNA is TGTGCCAGCAGTTTAACCGGGACTAGCGGAAGATACGAGCAGTACTTC.

This clonotype was counted at least ten times. This chain connects TRBV12-3 or TRBV12-4 to TRBJ2-7; 7 bases fit TRBD2. Trimming took 6 bases from V and 3 from J; bases not matched to a gene: 14. There are 16 residues in the CDR3. The CDR3 is CASSSIASGFRYEQYF. DNA of the CDR3: TGTGCCAGCAGCTCAATCGCTAGCGGTTTTCGCTACGAGCAGTACTTC.

This chain connects TRBV20-1 to TRBJ2-1; tentatively, D is TRBD2 (6 bases). Germline values: CDR1 DFQATT, CDR2 SNEGSKA (reference sequence). Deletions cut 3 bases from V and 3 bases from J, with 15 bases between. The CDR3 runs 15 residues. The CDR3 nucleotides read TGCAGTGCTAGGGAACCTGGACTATTCTACAATGAGCAGTTCTTC. Protein product: CSAREPGLFYNEQFF.

The chain has TRBV30 and TRBJ2-3; possibly TRBD2 for D (6 bases). Germline V gene sequence: CDR1 GTSNPN, CDR2 SVGIG (reference sequence). CDR3 length: 13 residues. Trimming shortened V by 0 bases and J by 4 bases, and 8 bases separated the two germline ends. The CDR3 DNA reads as TGTGCCTGGAGTGTCTGGGGGGCAGATACGCAGTATTTT. This sequence encodes CAWSVWGADTQYF.

Remarks on this clonotype: This may be a read error, as it is one base from a much larger clone. The chain carries TRBV20-1 and TRBJ1-1; unclear D gene. Germline lookup yields CDR1 DFQATT and CDR2 SNEGSKA (reference sequence). Deletions cut 4 bases from V and 1 base from J, with 4 bases between. This CDR3 is built from 11 residues. CDR3 protein: CSAKENTEAFF. The CDR3 DNA reads as TGCAGTGCTAAAGAGAACACTGAAGCTTTCTTT.

The chain uses TRBV5-1 and TRBJ2-7; TRBD1 agrees at 7 bases. The CDR3 runs 14 residues. With V trimmed by 0 bases and J by 3 bases, 3 bases remained unmatched. The germline V gene has CDR1 SGHRS and CDR2 YFSETQ. The CDR3 region has the DNA TGCGCCAGCAGCTTGGTCAGGGGGAGCTACGAGCAGTACTTC. Translating gives CASSLVRGSYEQYF.